Presented here are 14 T cell receptor beta chains from one specimen sequenced in a study of blood T cell repertoires in COVID-19. Assay used: immunoSEQ multiplex PCR; TCRdb lists only in-frame clones, some missing. Among 90,000 to 100,000 clones listed, around four fifths were seen once. Sequenced input: peripheral blood. These receptors originate from a man between 65 and 79 years old with acute or convalescent COVID-19.

The CDR3 here is CASSQDLTYNQPQHF. Written as DNA, the CDR3 is TGTGCCAGCAGCCAAGATCTAACTTACAATCAGCCCCAGCATTTT. V and J are TRBV3-1 (or the pseudogene TRBV3-2) and TRBJ1-5; D uncertain. The V gene lost 0 bases and the J gene lost 3 bases, with 9 bases spanning the gap. This CDR3 region has 15 residues. Germline CDR1 reads LGHDT; CDR2 reads YNNKEL (reference sequence).

In regard to this clone: One junction end disagrees with the germline gene, perhaps due to a read error. The chain has TRBV7-9 and TRBJ1-4; TRBD1 aligns across 8 bases. The V gene's germline CDR1 is SEHNR and CDR2 FQNEAQ (reference sequence). CDR3 size: 14 residues. This chain's CDR3 is CASSTGTGREQLFF. In nucleotides, the CDR3 is TGTGCCAGCAGTACCGGGACAGGCCGTGAACAACTGTTTTTT.

This clone has just one count. The chain employs TRBV5-4 and TRBJ2-1; maybe TRBD2 (6 bases). The CDR3 consists of 14 residues. V was cut by 4 bases and J by 1 base, with 9 bases left in between. The germline gives CDR1 SGHNT, CDR2 YYREEE (reference sequence). CDR3 in DNA: TGTGCCAGCAGCCCCGGGACTTCCTACAATGAGCAGTTCTTC. Translation gives CASSPGTSYNEQFF.

This chain uses TRBV18 with TRBJ2-1, with a weak D call TRBD1 (5 bases). Between the trimmed V and J ends, which lost 5 bases and 2 bases, there was a span of 19 bases. CDR1 and CDR2 from the germline V gene are KGHSH and LQKENI. The CDR3 runs 17 residues. The CDR3 DNA reads TGTGCCAGCTCATTGACTCATGGGGAACAGGCCTACAATGAGCAGTTCTTC. Protein: CASSLTHGEQAYNEQFF.

V is TRBV7-8 and J is TRBJ1-6; D remains unclear. The CDR3 consists of 12 residues. Trimming pared 0 bases from V and 9 bases from J, leaving 3 bases between. Germline V lookup: CDR1 SGHVS, CDR2 FQNEAQ. The CDR3: CASSLASSPLHF. For the CDR3, the DNA is TGTGCCAGCAGCTTAGCCTCTTCACCCCTCCACTTT.

The chain links TRBV30 to TRBJ1-2, with TRBD1 as a possible D gene (5 bases). The CDR3 covers 13 residues. Germline values: CDR1 GTSNPN, CDR2 SVGIG (reference sequence). V was cut by 2 bases and J by 4 bases, with 11 bases left in between. The CDR3 sequence: CAWSREQGYGYTF. CDR3 bases: TGTGCCTGGAGTAGAGAGCAGGGCTATGGCTACACCTTC.

V and J are TRBV29-1 and TRBJ2-1; 8 nucleotides agree with TRBD2. Per germline, CDR1 SQVTM and CDR2 ANQGSEA. CDR3 length equals 14 residues. V shed 5 bases, J shed 6 bases, and the junction held 9 bases outside the gene matches. The CDR3 DNA follows: TGCAGCGTTTGCAGGCGGGAGGACGGCAATGAGCAGTTCTTC. It specifies CSVCRREDGNEQFF.

This clone was found once. This sequence joins TRBV7-2 and TRBJ2-7; the match to TRBD2 covers 7 bases. V was pared by 5 bases and J by 6 bases, with 19 bases of the junction left unmatched. Germline lookup yields CDR1 SGHTA and CDR2 FQGNSA. The CDR3 length is 17 residues. CDR3 coding DNA: TGTGCCAGCAGCCTAGGAATCCGCGGGAGTAGCATTCCCGAGCAGTACTTC. Translation: CASSLGIRGSSIPEQYF. Filled out from reference TRBV7-2 and TRBJ2-7, the complete variable domain reads GAGVSQSPSNKVTEKGKDVELRCDPISGHTALYWYRQSLGQGLEFLIYFQGNSAPDKSGLPSDRFSAERTGGSVSTLTIQRTQQEDSAVYLCASSLGIRGSSIPEQYFGPGTRLTVT.

The chain is built from TRBV28 and TRBJ1-4; D unresolved. Germline V gene data show CDR1 as MDHEN and CDR2 as SYDVKM. V was shortened by 6 bases and J by 5 bases, with 10 bases between the two germline ends. The CDR3 length is 13 residues. CDR3 DNA sequence: TGTGCCAGCAGGGGAGGTCAGAATGAAAAACTGTTTTTT. Translating it yields CASRGGQNEKLFF.

This chain connects TRBV5-4 to TRBJ1-6; TRBD1 is a possible D gene (6 bases). Germline V gene lookup returns CDR1 SGHNT and CDR2 YYREEE (reference sequence). With 0 bases removed from V and 7 bases from J, the gap between germline ends came to 14 bases. This CDR3 region has 16 residues. In nucleotides, the CDR3 is TGTGCCAGCAGCTTGGAAGTGACAGGCGGAAATTCACCCCTCCACTTT. Translation gives CASSLEVTGGNSPLHF.

This clone was detected many times. The chain joins TRBV19 to TRBJ2-2, with a weak D call TRBD1 (5 bases). The germline V and J ends were trimmed by 4 bases and 5 bases, with 8 bases remaining between them. The CDR3 spans 13 residues. Per germline, CDR1 LNHDA and CDR2 SQIVND (reference sequence). The CDR3 spells CASSRQGTGELFF. For the CDR3, the DNA is TGTGCCAGTAGTAGGCAGGGAACCGGGGAGCTGTTTTTT.

This chain connects TRBV19 to TRBJ1-1; TRBD1 matches 7 bases. V trimming: 9 bases; J trimming: 1 base; junction bases outside the gene matches: 8. The CDR3 length is 14 residues. The germline CDR1 and CDR2 sequences are LNHDA and SQIVND (reference sequence). As DNA, the CDR3 is TGTGCCAGCAGACACAACAGGGGGAACACTGAAGCTTTCTTT. As protein: CASRHNRGNTEAFF.

The chain links TRBV12-3 or TRBV12-4 to TRBJ1-1, with D uncertain. This CDR3 spans 13 amino acids. Trimming shortened V by 3 bases and J by 5 bases, and 10 bases separated the two germline ends. In nucleotides, the CDR3 is TGTGCCAGCAGTTTTAACACCCTGACTGAAGCTTTCTTT. Its protein is CASSFNTLTEAFF.

V is TRBV28 and J is TRBJ2-7; 10 positions agree with TRBD1. J was trimmed by 3 bases and V by 8 bases; bases with no gene match: 13. This CDR3 contains 16 residues. The germline V gene has CDR1 MDHEN and CDR2 SYDVKM. In nucleotides, the CDR3 is TGTGCCAGCGGCTCAGTGGGACAGGGGATGTACTACGAGCAGTACTTC. Encoded protein: CASGSVGQGMYYEQYF.